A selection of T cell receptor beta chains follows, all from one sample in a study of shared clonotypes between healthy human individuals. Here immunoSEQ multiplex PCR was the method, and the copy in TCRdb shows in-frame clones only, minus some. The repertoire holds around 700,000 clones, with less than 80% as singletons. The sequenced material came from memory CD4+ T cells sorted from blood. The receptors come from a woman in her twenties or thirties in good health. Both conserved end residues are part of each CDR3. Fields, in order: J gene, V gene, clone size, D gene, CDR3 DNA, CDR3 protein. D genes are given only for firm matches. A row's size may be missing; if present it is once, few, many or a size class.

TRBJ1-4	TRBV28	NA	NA	TGTGCCAGCAGGGGAGGGACGGCAACTAATGAAAAACTGTTTTTT	CASRGGTATNEKLFF
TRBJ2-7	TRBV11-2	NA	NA	TGTGCCAGCAGCTTAGAAGGGAAGGCCTACGAGCAGTACTTC	CASSLEGKAYEQYF
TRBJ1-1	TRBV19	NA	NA	TGTGCCAGTAGTAAGGGCGGATCCATGAACACTGAAGCTTTCTTT	CASSKGGSMNTEAFF
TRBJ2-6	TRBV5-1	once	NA	TGCGCCAGCAGCTTGATAGTAGGGAACTCTGGGGCCAACGTCCTGACTTTC	CASSLIVGNSGANVLTF
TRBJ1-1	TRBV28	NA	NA	TGTGCCAGCAGTAGAAGGGCAGGGTGGAACACTGAAGCTTTCTTT	CASSRRAGWNTEAFF
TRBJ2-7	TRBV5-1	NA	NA	TGCGCCAGCAGCTCTACAGGTTACTACGAGCAGTACTTC	CASSSTGYYEQYF
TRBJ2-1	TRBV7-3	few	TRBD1	TGTGCCAGCAGCCAGGACAGGGCCGACTACAATGAGCAGTTCTTC	CASSQDRADYNEQFF
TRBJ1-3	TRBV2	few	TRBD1	TGTGCCAGCAGTGAGTTTAGGGGGCCGGCAAACACCATATATTTT	CASSEFRGPANTIYF
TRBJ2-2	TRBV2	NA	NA	TGTGCCAGCAGTGTACGTACGGGGAACACCGGGGAGCTGTTTTTT	CASSVRTGNTGELFF
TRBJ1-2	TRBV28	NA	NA	TGTGCCAGCAGTTTAACTACACCCGACAGGAACTATGGCTACACCTTC	CASSLTTPDRNYGYTF
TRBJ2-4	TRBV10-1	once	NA	TGCGCCAGCAGTGAGGGGCAGGGCATTCAGTACTTC	CASSEGQGIQYF
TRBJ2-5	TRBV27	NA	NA	TGTGCCAGCAGCCGCCAGGGTCTCGGAGGGGGCGAAGAGACCCAGTACTTC	CASSRQGLGGGEETQYF
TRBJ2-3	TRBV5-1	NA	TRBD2	TGCGCCAGCAGCTCCGGTACCGGGACTAGGGATACGCAGTATTTT	CASSSGTGTRDTQYF
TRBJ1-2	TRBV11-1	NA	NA	TGTGCCAGCAGACAGGGCGCCGGCTATGGCTACACCTTC	CASRQGAGYGYTF
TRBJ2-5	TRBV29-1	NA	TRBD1	TGCAGCGTTGGACAGGGGGCAGGGGAGACCCAGTACTTC	CSVGQGAGETQYF
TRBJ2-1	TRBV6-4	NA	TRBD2	TGTGCCACCGAGACTAGCTCCTCGTACAATGAGCAGTTCTTC	CATETSSSYNEQFF
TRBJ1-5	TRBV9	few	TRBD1	TGTGCCAGCAGCGGCACAGGGACAGGGCCCCAGCATTTT	CASSGTGTGPQHF
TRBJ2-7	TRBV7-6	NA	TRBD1	TGTGCCAGCAGCTCCACCCCGGGACAGGCATTCTACGAGCAGTACTTC	CASSSTPGQAFYEQYF
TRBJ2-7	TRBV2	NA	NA	TGTGCCAGCAGCCCCCGTACTAGCCTTCTGGAGCAGTACTTC	CASSPRTSLLEQYF
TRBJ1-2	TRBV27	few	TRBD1	TGTGCCAGTGCTGACAGGGCAGGGGGTGGCTACACCTTC	CASADRAGGGYTF
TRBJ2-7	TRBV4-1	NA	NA	TGCGCCAGCAGCCAAAACCCAGGGGAGACCCTCTACGAGCAGTACTTC	CASSQNPGETLYEQYF
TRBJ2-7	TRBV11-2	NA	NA	TGTGCCAGCAGCTCCCTCGGGGCGTCCGACCTACCCTACGAGCAGTACTTC	CASSSLGASDLPYEQYF
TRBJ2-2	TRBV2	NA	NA	TGTGCCAGCAGTCGGGCGGACGCGAACACCGGGGAGCTGTTTTTT	CASSRADANTGELFF
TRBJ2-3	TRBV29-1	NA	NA	TGCAGCCACAAAAAGGGTGGCACAGATACGCAGTATTTT	CSHKKGGTDTQYF
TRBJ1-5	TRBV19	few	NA	TGTGCCAGTAGTATACTGTCAGGTCTGGGCAATCAGCCCCAGCATTTT	CASSILSGLGNQPQHF
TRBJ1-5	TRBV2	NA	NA	TGTGCCAGCAGCCCCCCGGGGAACAGGAGGAATCAGCCCCAGCATTTT	CASSPPGNRRNQPQHF
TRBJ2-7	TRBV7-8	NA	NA	TGTGCCAGCACCAGCGTATACGAGCAGTACTTC	CASTSVYEQYF
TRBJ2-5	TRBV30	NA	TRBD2	TGTGCCTGGAGCCCGAAACCAGGACTAGCGGGAGGGTTTGAGACCCAGTACTTC	CAWSPKPGLAGGFETQYF